The clone carrying this T cell receptor (beta chain) was recorded a few times. TCRdb analysed the 5' RACE reads with MiXCR anew, one entry per CDR3 protein. The sample has around 960,000 distinct CDR3 sequences, 9% to 15% seen once. This sample is part of a study of identical twins. CDR3 length equals 14 residues. Germline assignment: CDR1 MDHEN and CDR2 SYDVKM. Between the trimmed V and J ends, which lost 3 bases and 1 base, there was a span of 9 bases. This sample also belongs to another study, concerning yellow fever vaccine responses in identical twins.

Sequencing was performed on PBMCs. The V and J genes are TRBV28 and TRBJ2-5; perhaps TRBD2 as D (6 bases). The TCR originated in a woman younger than 35 in good health. CDR3 DNA: TGTGCCAGCAGTTTTCGGGACTTCCAAGAGACCCAGTACTTC. Translating gives CASSFRDFQETQYF.